These 10 T cell receptor beta chains were sequenced from one sample in a study of T cell repertoires in cytomegalovirus infection. TCRdb fed the reads into MiXCR, producing one record per CDR3 protein. Among fewer than 700,000 distinct CDR3 sequences listed, roughly a quarter were seen once. The sample consisted of CD8+ T cells from PBMCs. Every receptor here comes from a human donor in good health (CMV status not recorded). Some clones in this sample may be carry-over from other donors' samples.

This clonotype was observed a single time. The genes are TRBV4-2 and TRBJ1-2; D possibly corresponds to TRBD1 (6 bases). Germline V gives CDR1 LGHNA, CDR2 YNFKEQ. The CDR3 is made up of 16 amino acids. Trimming cost V 0 bases and J 0 bases, with 11 bases left between them. The CDR3 region is CASSQDGQRPNYGYTF. The CDR3 coding sequence is TGTGCCAGCAGCCAAGATGGACAGCGCCCTAACTATGGCTACACCTTC.

This clonotype was seen a handful of times. The V gene is TRBV29-1, the J gene TRBJ2-7; the D gene is possibly TRBD1 (6 bases). The V end was cut by 4 bases, the J end by 2 bases, with 12 bases between. Germline CDR1 SQVTM, CDR2 ANQGSEA. The CDR3 has 13 amino acids. In nucleotides, the CDR3 is TGCAGCGTTGGGGCAGGGGAAGCCTACGAGCAGTACTTC. It codes for CSVGAGEAYEQYF.

This sequence joins TRBV25-1 and TRBJ1-2, with 9 nucleotides matching TRBD1. Germline V gene lookup returns CDR1 MGHDK and CDR2 SYGVNS. The V segment lost 8 bases and the J segment 4 bases; nucleotides outside the gene matches: 5. The CDR3 consists of 13 residues. The CDR3 loop is CASSGQGPYGYTF. The CDR3 DNA reads TGTGCCAGCTCCGGACAGGGGCCCTATGGCTACACCTTC.

This clonotype was observed a handful of times. J is TRBJ2-7 and V is TRBV4-1; 10 bases line up with TRBD2. CDR1 is MGHRA and CDR2 is YSYEKL in the germline V gene. Germline trimming cut 1 base from V and 2 bases from J; bases unmatched to any gene: 5. CDR3 length: 16 residues. CDR3 loop: CASSQGPSGGPYEQYF. Written as DNA, the CDR3 is TGCGCCAGCAGCCAAGGTCCTAGCGGGGGACCCTACGAGCAGTACTTC.

This chain links TRBV29-1 with TRBJ2-1; 7 nucleotides line up with TRBD2. CDR1 and CDR2 (germline): SQVTM, ANQGSEA. The length of the CDR3 is 15 residues. J gave up 1 base and V 7 bases, and 10 bases lay outside the gene matches. The chain's CDR3 is CSGSGTQKSYNEQFF. CDR3 bases: TGCAGCGGGAGCGGGACGCAGAAATCCTACAATGAGCAGTTCTTC.

The rearrangement joins TRBV7-6 to TRBJ2-1; weak D call: TRBD1 (6 bases). The CDR3 contains 16 residues. The germline gives CDR1 SGHVS, CDR2 FNYEAQ. Trimming pared 9 bases from V and 0 bases from J, leaving 18 bases between. CDR3 DNA: TGTGCCAGTTCTATGCACAGGGCCCCCTCCTACAATGAGCAGTTCTTC. Translation gives CASSMHRAPSYNEQFF.

This clonotype appeared many times. The chain recombines TRBV4-1 with TRBJ1-2; possible D gene TRBD1, 6 bases. With 1 base removed from V and 6 bases from J, the gap between germline ends came to 9 bases. CDR1 is MGHRA and CDR2 is YSYEKL in the germline V gene. The CDR3 is made up of 13 amino acids. DNA for the CDR3: TGCGCCAGCAGCCAAGGGGGGCGGCATGGCTACACCTTC. Its translation: CASSQGGRHGYTF.

Notes on this clonotype: Sequence at one end of the junction differs from germline and may be a read error. The chain carries TRBV6-2 or TRBV6-3 and TRBJ2-5, with D maybe TRBD2 (6 bases). Germline CDR1 is MNHEY and CDR2 is SVGEGT. This CDR3 is 17 amino acids long. CDR3 in DNA: TGTGCCAACAGTTATCCGACTAAGCGGGTGTTACAAGAGACCCAGTACTTC. As protein: CANSYPTKRVLQETQYF.

The sample holds one count of this clonotype. The V and J genes are TRBV3-1 and TRBJ2-1; 8 positions agree with TRBD2. Trimming removed 3 bases from V and 2 bases from J; junction bases left unmatched: 6. This CDR3 region has 16 residues. CDR1 LGHDT and CDR2 YNNKEL come from the germline V gene (reference sequence). This CDR3 is CASSHSTGLAYNEQFF. The CDR3 coding sequence is TGTGCCAGCAGCCATTCCACGGGACTAGCCTACAATGAGCAGTTCTTC.

This chain links TRBV7-2 with TRBJ1-6; possibly TRBD1 for D (6 bases). The germline V gene has CDR1 SGHTA and CDR2 FQGNSA. This CDR3 has 16 amino acids. Trimming removed 5 bases from V and 0 bases from J, with 11 bases in between. CDR3 in DNA: TGTGCCAGCAGCCCCCGGGGGGCCTCCTATAATTCACCCCTCCACTTT. It encodes CASSPRGASYNSPLHF.